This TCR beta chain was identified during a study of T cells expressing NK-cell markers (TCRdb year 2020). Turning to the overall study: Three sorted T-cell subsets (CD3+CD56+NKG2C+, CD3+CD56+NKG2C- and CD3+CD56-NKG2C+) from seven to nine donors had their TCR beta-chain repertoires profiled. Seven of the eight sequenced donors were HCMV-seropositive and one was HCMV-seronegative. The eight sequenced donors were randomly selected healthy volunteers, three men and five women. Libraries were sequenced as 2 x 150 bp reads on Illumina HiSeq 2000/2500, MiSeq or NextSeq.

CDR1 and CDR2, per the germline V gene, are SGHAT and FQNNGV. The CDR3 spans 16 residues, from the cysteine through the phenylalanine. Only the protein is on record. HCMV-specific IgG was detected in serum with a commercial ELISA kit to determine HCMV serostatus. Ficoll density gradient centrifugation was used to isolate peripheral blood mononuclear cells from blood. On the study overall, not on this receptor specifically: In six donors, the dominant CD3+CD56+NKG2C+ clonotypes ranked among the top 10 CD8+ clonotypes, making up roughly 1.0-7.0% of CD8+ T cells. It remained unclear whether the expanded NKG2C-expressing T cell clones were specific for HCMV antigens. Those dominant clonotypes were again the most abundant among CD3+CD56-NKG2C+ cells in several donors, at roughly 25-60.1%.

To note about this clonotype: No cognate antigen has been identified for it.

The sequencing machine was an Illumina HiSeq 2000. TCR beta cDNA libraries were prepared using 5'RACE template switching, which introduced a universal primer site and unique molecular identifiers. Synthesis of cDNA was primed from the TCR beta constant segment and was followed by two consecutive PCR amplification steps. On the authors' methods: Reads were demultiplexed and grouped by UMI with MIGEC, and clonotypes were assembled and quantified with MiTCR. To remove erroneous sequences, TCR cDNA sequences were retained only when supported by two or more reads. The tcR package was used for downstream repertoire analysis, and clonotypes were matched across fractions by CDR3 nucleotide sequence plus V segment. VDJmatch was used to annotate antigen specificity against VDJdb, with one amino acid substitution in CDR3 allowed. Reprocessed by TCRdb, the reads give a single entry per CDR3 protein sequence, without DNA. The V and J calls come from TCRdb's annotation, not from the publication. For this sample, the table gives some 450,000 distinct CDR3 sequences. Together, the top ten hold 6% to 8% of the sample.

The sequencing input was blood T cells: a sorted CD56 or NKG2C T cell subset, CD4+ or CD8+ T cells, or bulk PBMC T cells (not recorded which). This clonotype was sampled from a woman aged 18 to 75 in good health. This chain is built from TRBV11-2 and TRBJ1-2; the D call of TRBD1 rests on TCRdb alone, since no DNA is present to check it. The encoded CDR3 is CASSLVGQGASYGYTF.